This T cell receptor (beta chain) was sequenced in a study of CD4+ T cells in melanoma. Study-wide results and limits: Neoantigen-specific CD4+ T cells in melanoma reportedly had diverse differentiation states. A reported correlation linked neoantigen-specific CD4+ T cells to CD8+, macrophage and B cell function.

A word on this clone: The target antigen is unknown.

Assay used: immunoSEQ multiplex PCR; TCRdb lists only in-frame clones, some missing. The profile shows approximately 15,000 clones, roughly 88% of them singletons. CDR1 LNHDA and CDR2 SQIVND come from the germline V gene (reference sequence). The CDR3 is made up of 14 amino acids. V lost 9 bases and J lost 2, with 16 bases in between. Sequencing was done on a sample of cells from a culture (not recorded whether cultured in vitro). This rearrangement joins TRBV19 to TRBJ2-5; a weak D match, TRBD1 (6 bases). The sequence derives from a human donor with melanoma. The CDR3 DNA follows: TGTGCCAGCAAGCGACAGGCCGAACAAGAGACCCAGTACTTC. Amino acids: CASKRQAEQETQYF.